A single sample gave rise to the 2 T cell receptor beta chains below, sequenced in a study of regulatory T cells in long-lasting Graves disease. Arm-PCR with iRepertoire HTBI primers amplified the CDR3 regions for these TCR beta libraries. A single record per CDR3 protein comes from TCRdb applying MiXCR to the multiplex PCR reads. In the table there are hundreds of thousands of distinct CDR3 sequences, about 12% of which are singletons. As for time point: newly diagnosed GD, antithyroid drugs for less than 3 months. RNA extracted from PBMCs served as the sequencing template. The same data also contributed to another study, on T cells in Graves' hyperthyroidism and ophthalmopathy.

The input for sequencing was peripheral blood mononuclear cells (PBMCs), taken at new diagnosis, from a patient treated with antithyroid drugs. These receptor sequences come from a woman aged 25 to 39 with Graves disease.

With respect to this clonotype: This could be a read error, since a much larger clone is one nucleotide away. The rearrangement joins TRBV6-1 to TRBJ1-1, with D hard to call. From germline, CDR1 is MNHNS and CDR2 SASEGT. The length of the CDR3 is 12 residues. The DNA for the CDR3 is TGTGCCAGCAGTCCCTTTAAGGTTGAAGTTTTCTTT. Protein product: CASSPFKVEVFF.

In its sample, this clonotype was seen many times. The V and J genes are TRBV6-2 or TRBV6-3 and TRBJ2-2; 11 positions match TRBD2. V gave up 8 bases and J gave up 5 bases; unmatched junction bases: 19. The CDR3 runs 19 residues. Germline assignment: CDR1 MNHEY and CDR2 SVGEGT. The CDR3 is CASVRQPVTSGRWTGELFF. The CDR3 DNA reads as TGTGCCAGCGTCCGACAACCCGTTACTAGCGGGAGATGGACCGGGGAGCTGTTTTTT.